This T cell receptor (beta chain) was retrieved from a study of T cells after yellow fever vaccination. A 5'RACE template-switching step, the method used to make TCR cDNA, added a universal primer site and UMIs. Using its own MiXCR run on the 5' RACE reads, TCRdb lists one record per CDR3 protein. The data contain about 160,000 distinct CDR3 sequences, approximately 6.8% of them singletons. General study points: Clonotypes appearing in both CD4 and CD8 compartments existed, and their share was small. The secondary response was weaker but peaked faster, day 5 versus 15. Contaminants from the bulk population, in the form of abundant clonotypes, could be found in FACS-sorted repertoires.

This clonotype was recorded at least ten times. Its antigen is unknown. This clonotype was sampled from a young man who received the YFV17D yellow fever vaccine. The starting material was CD4+ T cells sorted from PBMCs, obtained less than 6 days after the first yellow fever vaccination.

The CDR3: CASSLPPTRAGELFF. The DNA for the CDR3 is TGCGCCAGCAGCTTGCCCCCAACTAGGGCCGGGGAGCTGTTTTTT. The chain uses TRBV5-1 and TRBJ2-2; TRBD2 might be the D (5 bases). Germline V gives CDR1 SGHRS, CDR2 YFSETQ. Trimming removed 1 base from V and 6 bases from J, with 13 bases in between. The CDR3 length is 15 residues.